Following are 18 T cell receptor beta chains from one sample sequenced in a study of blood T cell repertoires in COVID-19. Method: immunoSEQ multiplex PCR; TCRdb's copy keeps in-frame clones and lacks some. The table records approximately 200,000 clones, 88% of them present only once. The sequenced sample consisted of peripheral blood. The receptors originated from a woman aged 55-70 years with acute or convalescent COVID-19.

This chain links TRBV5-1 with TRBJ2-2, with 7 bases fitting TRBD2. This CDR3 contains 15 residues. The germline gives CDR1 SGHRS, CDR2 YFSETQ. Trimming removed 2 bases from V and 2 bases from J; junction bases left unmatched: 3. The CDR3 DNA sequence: TGCGCCAGCAGCTTCGGCGGGGGTAACACCGGGGAGCTGTTTTTT. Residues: CASSFGGGNTGELFF.

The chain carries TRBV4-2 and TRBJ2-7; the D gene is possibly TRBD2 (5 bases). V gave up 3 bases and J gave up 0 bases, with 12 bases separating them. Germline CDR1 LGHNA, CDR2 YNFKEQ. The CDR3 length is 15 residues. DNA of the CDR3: TGTGCCAGCAGCCACGGACGTGGGAGCTCCTACGAGCAGTACTTC. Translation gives CASSHGRGSSYEQYF.

CDR3 sequence reads: CASSKQGANEQYF. CDR3 nucleotides: TGTGCCAGCAGTAAACAGGGGGCCAACGAGCAGTACTTC. This chain uses TRBV7-8 with TRBJ2-7; 9 bases are a match to TRBD1. Germline V lookup: CDR1 SGHVS, CDR2 FQNEAQ. The CDR3 has 13 amino acids. The V gene end was trimmed by 6 bases and the J gene end by 5 bases; junction bases not matched to a gene: 5.

The CDR3: CASSLGLAGTNTGELFF. The DNA for the CDR3 is TGTGCCAGCAGCTTAGGACTAGCGGGGACGAACACCGGGGAGCTGTTTTTT. The chain joins TRBV7-8 to TRBJ2-2; 11 bases fit TRBD2. This CDR3 has 17 residues. Unmatched junction bases numbered 1, after V lost 1 base and J lost 0 bases. Germline-derived CDR1 and CDR2 are SGHVS and FQNEAQ.

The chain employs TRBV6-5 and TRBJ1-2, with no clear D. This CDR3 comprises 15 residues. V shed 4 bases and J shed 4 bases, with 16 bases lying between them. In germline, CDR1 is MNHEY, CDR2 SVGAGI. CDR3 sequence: CASSSQEGLGYGYTF. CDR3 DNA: TGTGCCAGCAGTTCTCAGGAGGGTCTAGGCTATGGCTACACCTTC.

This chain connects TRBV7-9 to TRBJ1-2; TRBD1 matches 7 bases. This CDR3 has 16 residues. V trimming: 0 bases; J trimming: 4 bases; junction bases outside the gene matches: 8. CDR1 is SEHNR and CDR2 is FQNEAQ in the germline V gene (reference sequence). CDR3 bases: TGTGCCAGCAGCTTAGCGCCCGGGACAGACAGCTATGGCTACACCTTC. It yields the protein CASSLAPGTDSYGYTF. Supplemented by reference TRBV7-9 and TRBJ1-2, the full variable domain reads DTGVSQNPRHKITKRGQNVTFRCDPISEHNRLYWYRQTLGQGPEFLTYFQNEAQLEKSRLLSDRFSAERPKGSFSTLEIQRTEQGDSAMYLCASSLAPGTDSYGYTFGSGTRLTVV.

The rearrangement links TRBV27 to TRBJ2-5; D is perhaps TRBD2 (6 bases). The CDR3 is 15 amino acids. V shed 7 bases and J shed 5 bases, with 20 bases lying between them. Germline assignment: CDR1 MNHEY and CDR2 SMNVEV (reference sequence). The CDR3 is CASNAAGSPGETQYF. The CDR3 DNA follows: TGTGCCAGCAACGCAGCCGGGAGTCCCGGGGAGACCCAGTACTTC.

The CDR3 reads CASSMRSGQPQHF. The DNA for the CDR3 is TGTGCCAGTAGTATGAGGTCTGGGCAGCCCCAGCATTTT. The chain has TRBV19 and TRBJ1-5; the D is unclear. Germline lookup yields CDR1 LNHDA and CDR2 SQIVND (reference sequence). V was trimmed by 3 bases and J by 7 bases, leaving 10 bases between them. There are 13 residues in the CDR3.

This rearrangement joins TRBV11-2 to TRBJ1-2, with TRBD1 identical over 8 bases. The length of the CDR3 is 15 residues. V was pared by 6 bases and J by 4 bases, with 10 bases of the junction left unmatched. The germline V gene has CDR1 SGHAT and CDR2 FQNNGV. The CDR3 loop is CASRYGQGRSYGYTF. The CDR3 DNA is TGTGCCAGCAGGTACGGACAGGGACGCTCCTATGGCTACACCTTC.

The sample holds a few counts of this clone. The CDR3 bases are TGTGCCAGCTCGTATCACGGGGGACAGGAGAACACTGAAGCTTTCTTT. Its translation is CASSYHGGQENTEAFF. The J gene is TRBJ1-1, the V gene TRBV18, with TRBD1 identical over 8 bases. The CDR3 extends over 16 amino acids. The germline V gene encodes CDR1 KGHSH and CDR2 LQKENI. With V trimmed by 6 bases and J by 1 base, 10 bases remained unmatched.

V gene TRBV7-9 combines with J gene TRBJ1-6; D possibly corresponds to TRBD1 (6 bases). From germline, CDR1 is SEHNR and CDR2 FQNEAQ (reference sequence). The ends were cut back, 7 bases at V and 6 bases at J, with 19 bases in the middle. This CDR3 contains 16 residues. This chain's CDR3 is CASTKNTGLGNSPLHF. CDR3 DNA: TGTGCCAGCACAAAGAACACAGGGCTGGGTAATTCACCCCTCCACTTT.

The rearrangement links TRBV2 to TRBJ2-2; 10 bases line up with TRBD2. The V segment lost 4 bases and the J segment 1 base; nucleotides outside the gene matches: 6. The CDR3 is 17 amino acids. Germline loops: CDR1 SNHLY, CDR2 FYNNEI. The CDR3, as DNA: TGTGCCAGCAGTGGAAGCGGACTAGCGGTGAACACCGGGGAGCTGTTTTTT. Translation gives CASSGSGLAVNTGELFF.

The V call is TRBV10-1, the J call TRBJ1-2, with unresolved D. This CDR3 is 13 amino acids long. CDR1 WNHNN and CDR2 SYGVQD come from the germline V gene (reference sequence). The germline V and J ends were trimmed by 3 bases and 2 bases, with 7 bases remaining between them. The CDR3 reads CASSDNRNYGYTF. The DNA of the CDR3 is TGCGCCAGCAGTGACAACAGAAACTATGGCTACACCTTC.

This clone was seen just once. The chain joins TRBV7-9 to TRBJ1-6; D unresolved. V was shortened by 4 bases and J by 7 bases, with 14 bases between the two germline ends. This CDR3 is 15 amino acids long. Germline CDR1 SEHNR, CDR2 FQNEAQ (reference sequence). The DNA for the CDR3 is TGTGCCAGCAGCTATAAGTCCCTCGAGAATTCACCCCTCCACTTT. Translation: CASSYKSLENSPLHF.

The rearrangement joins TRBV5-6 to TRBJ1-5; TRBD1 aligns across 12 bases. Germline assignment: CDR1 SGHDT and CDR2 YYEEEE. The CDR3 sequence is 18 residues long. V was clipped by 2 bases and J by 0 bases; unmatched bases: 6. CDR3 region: CASSFLGQGAYSNQPQHF. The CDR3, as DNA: TGTGCCAGCAGCTTTCTGGGACAGGGGGCCTATAGCAATCAGCCCCAGCATTTT.

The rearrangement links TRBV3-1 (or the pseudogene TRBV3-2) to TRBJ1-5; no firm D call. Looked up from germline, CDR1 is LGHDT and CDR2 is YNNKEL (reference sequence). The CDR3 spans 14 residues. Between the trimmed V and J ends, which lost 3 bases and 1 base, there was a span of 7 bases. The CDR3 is CASSHYWSNQPQHF. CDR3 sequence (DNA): TGTGCCAGCAGCCACTACTGGAGCAATCAGCCCCAGCATTTT.

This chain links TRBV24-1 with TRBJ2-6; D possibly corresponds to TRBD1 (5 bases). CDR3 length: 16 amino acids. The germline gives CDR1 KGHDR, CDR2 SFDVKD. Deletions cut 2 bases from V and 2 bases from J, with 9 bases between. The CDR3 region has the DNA TGTGCCACCAGTGATTCCAGGGTTACTGGGGCCAACGTCCTGACTTTC. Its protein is CATSDSRVTGANVLTF.

CDR3 nucleotide sequence: TGTGCCAGCAGTTGGGCAGGGGGAATGAACACTGAAGCTTTCTTT. Translation: CASSWAGGMNTEAFF. The rearrangement uses TRBV6-2 or TRBV6-3 and TRBJ1-1, with 7 nucleotides matching TRBD1. This CDR3 has 15 residues. The V and J ends lost 4 bases and 0 bases, in that order; junction bases with no gene match: 5. CDR1 is MNHEY, CDR2 SVGEGT, per germline.